This section outlines one T cell receptor (beta chain) sequence together with its context. These data originate in a study of blood T cell repertoires in COVID-19. About the research overall: The cDNA or gDNA used as material had been derived from T cells, B-cell-depleted T cells, or PBMCs.

Per the original data handling: Amplified reference gene primers provided the basis for estimating nucleated cell counts. Repertoires were generated with immunoSEQ multiplex PCR, while TCRdb's copy carries only in-frame clones and drops some. That table is the source of V, J and clone size, and D and trimming were worked out from the DNA. The sample lists tens of thousands of clones, more than 70% occurring once. V was pared by 2 bases and J by 8 bases, with 15 bases between. The V gene's germline CDR1 is GTSNPN and CDR2 SVGIG (reference sequence). The CDR3 has 13 residues. The sample was peripheral blood. This receptor was obtained from a human donor in a cohort sampled during active COVID-19. The chain is built from TRBV30 and TRBJ1-2; D uncertain. CDR3 region: CAWSSGSWSGYTF. The CDR3 DNA is TGTGCCTGGAGTTCCGGGTCTTGGTCGGGCTACACCTTC.